This passage covers 5 T cell receptor beta chains from one sample sequenced in a study of blood T cell repertoires in COVID-19. Produced via immunoSEQ multiplex PCR; TCRdb's table is partial and in-frame only. The sample carries some 200,000 clones, around 87% recorded once. The source material was peripheral blood. The receptors originated from a woman younger than 30 who had recovered from COVID-19.

The J gene is TRBJ1-5, the V gene TRBV27; D is unclear. The V gene's germline CDR1 is MNHEY and CDR2 SMNVEV (reference sequence). The V and J ends lost 6 bases and 3 bases respectively, with 6 bases between them. This CDR3 is 12 amino acids long. The chain's CDR3 is CASRGANQPQHF. CDR3 nucleotides: TGTGCCAGCAGGGGAGCCAATCAGCCCCAGCATTTT.

The chain couples TRBV5-4 to TRBJ2-7; TRBD2 agrees at 16 bases. J lost 7 bases, V lost 4 bases, and 8 bases had no gene match. Germline V CDR1 and CDR2: SGHNT, YYREEE (reference sequence). CDR3 length: 16 residues. CDR3 residues: CASSGSGTSGRGEQYV. In DNA, the CDR3 is TGTGCCAGCAGCGGATCCGGGACTAGCGGGAGGGGAGAGCAGTACGTC.

The chain uses TRBV9 and TRBJ2-3; a weak D match, TRBD2 (6 bases). The CDR3 sequence is 16 residues long. Germline loops: CDR1 SGDLS, CDR2 YYNGEE. Between the trimmed V and J ends, which lost 4 bases and 3 bases, there was a span of 18 bases. CDR3: CASSPRRGLDTDTQYF. CDR3 coding DNA: TGTGCCAGCAGCCCCAGGAGGGGACTGGATACAGATACGCAGTATTTT.

The chain couples TRBV4-1 to TRBJ1-2, with no clear D. The CDR3 is 16 residues long. V was shortened by 0 bases and J by 2 bases, with 13 bases between the two germline ends. Germline V gene data show CDR1 as MGHRA and CDR2 as YSYEKL. The CDR3 DNA follows: TGCGCCAGCAGCCAAGATTGGGCAGCTTACAACTATGGCTACACCTTC. It specifies CASSQDWAAYNYGYTF.

With respect to this clone: Other DNA sequences within the sample encode an identical CDR3. This chain uses TRBV19 with TRBJ2-1; 8 bases are a match to TRBD2. V trimming: 6 bases; J trimming: 2 bases; junction bases outside the gene matches: 6. This CDR3 spans 15 amino acids. Germline CDR1 is LNHDA and CDR2 is SQIVND (reference sequence). Written as DNA, the CDR3 is TGTGCCAGTAGCCTTCTAGCGGGTGCCTACAATGAGCAGTTCTTC. Its protein product is CASSLLAGAYNEQFF.